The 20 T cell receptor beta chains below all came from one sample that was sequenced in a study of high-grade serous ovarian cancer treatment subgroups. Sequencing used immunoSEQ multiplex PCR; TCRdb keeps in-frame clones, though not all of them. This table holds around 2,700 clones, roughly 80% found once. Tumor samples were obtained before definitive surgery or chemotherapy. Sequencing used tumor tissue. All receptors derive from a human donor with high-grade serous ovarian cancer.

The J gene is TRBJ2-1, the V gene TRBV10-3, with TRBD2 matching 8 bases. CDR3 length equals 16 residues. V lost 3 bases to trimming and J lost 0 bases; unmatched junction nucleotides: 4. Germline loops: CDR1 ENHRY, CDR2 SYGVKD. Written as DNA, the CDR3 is TGTGCCATCAGTGAAGCCGGGACTAGCTCCTACAATGAGCAGTTCTTC. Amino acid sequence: CAISEAGTSSYNEQFF.

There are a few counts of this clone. The CDR3 nucleotides read TGTGCCAGCAGCTTAGGGGTTGAGTCCGCCGCTTTCTTT. Amino acids: CASSLGVESAAFF. The V gene is TRBV5-5, the J gene TRBJ1-1; D possibly corresponds to TRBD1 (5 bases). V lost 2 bases and J lost 11, with 16 bases in between. CDR3 length: 13 residues. Germline V gives CDR1 SGHKS, CDR2 YYEKEE (reference sequence). Full variable domain (remainder filled in from reference TRBV5-5 and TRBJ1-1): DAGVTQSPTHLIKTRGQQVTLRCSPISGHKSVSWYQQVLGQGPQFIFQYYEKEERGRGNFPDRFSARQFPNYSSELNVNALLLGDSALYLCASSLGVESAAFFGQGTRLTVV.

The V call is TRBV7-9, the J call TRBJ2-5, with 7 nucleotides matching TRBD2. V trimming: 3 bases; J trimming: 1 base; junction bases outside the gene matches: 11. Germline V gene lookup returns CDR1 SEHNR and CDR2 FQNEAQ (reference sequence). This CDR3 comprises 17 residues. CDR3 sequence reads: CASSFTIAGPLQETQYF. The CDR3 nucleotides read TGTGCCAGCAGCTTCACAATAGCGGGCCCGCTCCAAGAGACCCAGTACTTC. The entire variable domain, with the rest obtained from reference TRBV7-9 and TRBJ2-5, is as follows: DTGVSQNPRHKITKRGQNVTFRCDPISEHNRLYWYRQTLGQGPEFLTYFQNEAQLEKSRLLSDRFSAERPKGSFSTLEIQRTEQGDSAMYLCASSFTIAGPLQETQYFGPGTRLLVL.

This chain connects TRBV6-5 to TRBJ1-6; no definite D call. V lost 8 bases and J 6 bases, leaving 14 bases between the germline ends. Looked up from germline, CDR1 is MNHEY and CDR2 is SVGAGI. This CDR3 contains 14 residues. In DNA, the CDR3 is TGTGCCAGCCGGACGGGCAGGAGTAATTCACCCCTCCACTTT. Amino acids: CASRTGRSNSPLHF.

The CDR3 loop reads CASSPLAGDLETQYF. CDR3 DNA sequence: TGCGCCAGCAGCCCCCTAGCGGGAGATCTGGAGACCCAGTACTTC. The chain has TRBV5-1 and TRBJ2-5, with 10 bases aligning to TRBD2. Germline-derived CDR1 and CDR2 are SGHRS and YFSETQ. The CDR3 is 15 residues long. V shed 4 bases, J shed 5 bases, and the junction held 8 bases outside the gene matches.

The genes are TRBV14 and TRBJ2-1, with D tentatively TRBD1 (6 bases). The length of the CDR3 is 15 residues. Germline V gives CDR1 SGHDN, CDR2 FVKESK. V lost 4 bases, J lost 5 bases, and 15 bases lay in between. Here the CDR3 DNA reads TGTGCCAGCAGCCCCGCCGGGACATACAACAATGAGCAGTTCTTC. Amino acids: CASSPAGTYNNEQFF.

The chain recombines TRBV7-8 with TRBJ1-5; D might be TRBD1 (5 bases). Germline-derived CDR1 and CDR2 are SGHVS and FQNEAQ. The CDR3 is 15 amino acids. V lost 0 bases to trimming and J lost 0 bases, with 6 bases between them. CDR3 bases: TGTGCCAGCAGCTTAGCTGGACATAGCAATCAGCCCCAGCATTTT. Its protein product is CASSLAGHSNQPQHF.

DNA of the CDR3: TGTGCCAGTAGTGCACTTAGCGGGAGAAGGAACGAGCAGTACTTC. This codes for CASSALSGRRNEQYF. V is TRBV19 and J is TRBJ2-7; 9 positions match TRBD2. The germline gives CDR1 LNHDA, CDR2 SQIVND (reference sequence). The V segment lost 5 bases and the J segment 5 bases; nucleotides outside the gene matches: 10. The CDR3 contains 15 residues.

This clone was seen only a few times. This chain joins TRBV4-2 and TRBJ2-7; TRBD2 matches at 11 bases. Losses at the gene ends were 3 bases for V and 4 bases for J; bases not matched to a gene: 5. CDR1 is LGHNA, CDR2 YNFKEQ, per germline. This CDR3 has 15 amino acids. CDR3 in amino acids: CASSQRLAGGYEQYF. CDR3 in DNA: TGTGCCAGCAGCCAGCGGCTAGCGGGAGGATACGAGCAGTACTTC.

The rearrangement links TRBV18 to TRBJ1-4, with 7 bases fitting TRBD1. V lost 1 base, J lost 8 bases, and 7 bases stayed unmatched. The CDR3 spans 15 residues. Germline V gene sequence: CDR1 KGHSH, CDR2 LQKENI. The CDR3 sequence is CASSPRGGQSEKLFF. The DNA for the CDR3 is TGTGCCAGCTCACCACGAGGGGGCCAGAGCGAAAAACTGTTTTTT.

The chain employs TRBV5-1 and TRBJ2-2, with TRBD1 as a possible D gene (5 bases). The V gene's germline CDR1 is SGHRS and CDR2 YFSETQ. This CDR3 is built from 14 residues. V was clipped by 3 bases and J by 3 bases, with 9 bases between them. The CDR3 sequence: CASSWGSYTGELFF. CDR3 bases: TGCGCCAGCAGCTGGGGCAGCTACACCGGGGAGCTGTTTTTT.

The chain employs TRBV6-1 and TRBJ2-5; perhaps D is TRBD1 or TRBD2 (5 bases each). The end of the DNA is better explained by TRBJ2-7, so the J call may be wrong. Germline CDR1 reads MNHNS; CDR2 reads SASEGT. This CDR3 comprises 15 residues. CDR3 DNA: TGTGCCAGCAGTGAAGGATACCAGGGAGCCTACGAGCAGTACTTC. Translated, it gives CASSEGYQGAYEQYF.

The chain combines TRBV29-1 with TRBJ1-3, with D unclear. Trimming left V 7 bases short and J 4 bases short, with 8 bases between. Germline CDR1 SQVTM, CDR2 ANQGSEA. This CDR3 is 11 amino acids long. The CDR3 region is CSGGAGNTIYF. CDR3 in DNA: TGCAGCGGGGGAGCAGGAAACACCATATATTTT.

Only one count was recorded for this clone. CDR3 region: CASNEVGAPGEQYF. The DNA of the CDR3 is TGTGCCAGCAACGAAGTGGGGGCTCCAGGGGAGCAGTACTTC. The chain couples TRBV7-2 to TRBJ2-7, with D perhaps TRBD1 (6 bases). This CDR3 is built from 14 residues. Trimming took 7 bases from V and 7 from J, leaving 20 bases between them. The germline V gene encodes CDR1 SGHTA and CDR2 FQGNSA. Combining the CDR3 with reference TRBV7-2 and TRBJ2-7 gives the whole variable domain GAGVSQSPSNKVTEKGKDVELRCDPISGHTALYWYRQSLGQGLEFLIYFQGNSAPDKSGLPSDRFSAERTGGSVSTLTIQRTQQEDSAVYLCASNEVGAPGEQYFGPGTRLTVT.

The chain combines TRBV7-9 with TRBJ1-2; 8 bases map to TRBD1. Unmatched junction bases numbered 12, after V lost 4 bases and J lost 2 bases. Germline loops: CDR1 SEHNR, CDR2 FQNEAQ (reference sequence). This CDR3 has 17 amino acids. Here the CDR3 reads CASSSRDRMGWNYGYTF. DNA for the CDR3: TGTGCCAGCAGCTCCCGGGACAGGATGGGTTGGAACTATGGCTACACCTTC.

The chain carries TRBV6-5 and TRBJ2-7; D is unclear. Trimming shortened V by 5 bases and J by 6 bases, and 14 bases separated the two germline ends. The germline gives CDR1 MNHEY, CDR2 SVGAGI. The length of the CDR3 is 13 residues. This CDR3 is CASSPINLGEQYF. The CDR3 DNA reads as TGTGCCAGCAGTCCCATCAATTTGGGCGAGCAGTACTTC.

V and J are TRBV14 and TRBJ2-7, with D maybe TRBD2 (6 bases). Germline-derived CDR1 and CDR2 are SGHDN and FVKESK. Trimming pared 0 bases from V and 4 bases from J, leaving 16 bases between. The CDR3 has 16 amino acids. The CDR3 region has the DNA TGTGCCAGCAGCCAAGATCACGGGGGAGGCCGGTACGAGCAGTACTTC. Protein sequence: CASSQDHGGGRYEQYF.

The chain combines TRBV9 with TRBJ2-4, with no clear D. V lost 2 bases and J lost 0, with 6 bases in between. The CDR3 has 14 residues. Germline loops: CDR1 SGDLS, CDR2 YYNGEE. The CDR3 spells CASSVDLAKNIQYF. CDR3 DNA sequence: TGTGCCAGCAGCGTCGACCTAGCCAAAAACATTCAGTACTTC.

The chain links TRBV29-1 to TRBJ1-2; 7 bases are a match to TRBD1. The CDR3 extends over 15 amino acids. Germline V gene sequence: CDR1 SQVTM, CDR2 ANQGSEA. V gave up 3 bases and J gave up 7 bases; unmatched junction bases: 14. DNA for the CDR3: TGCAGCGTTGAGGGACAGCGACTGTCTGCGGGTGGCTACACCTTC. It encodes CSVEGQRLSAGGYTF.

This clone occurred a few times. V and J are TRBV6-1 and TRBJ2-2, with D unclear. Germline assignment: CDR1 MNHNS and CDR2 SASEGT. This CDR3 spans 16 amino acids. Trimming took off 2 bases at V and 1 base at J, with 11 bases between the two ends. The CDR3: CASSEWSRMNTGELFF. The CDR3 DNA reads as TGTGCCAGCAGTGAATGGAGCAGGATGAACACCGGGGAGCTGTTTTTT.